This is a list of T cell receptor beta chains from one sample in a study of CD8 T cells in ankylosing spondylitis. TCRdb re-called the 5' RACE reads through MiXCR, storing one row per CDR3 protein. The sample lists fewer than 650,000 distinct CDR3 sequences, roughly 13% occurring once. The source material was blood, either unsorted or a sorted T cell fraction (not recorded which). Receptors were obtained from a male donor with ankylosing spondylitis. CDR3s leave out the opening cysteine and the closing phenylalanine or tryptophan. Each record gives: V gene, clone size, CDR3 length, J gene, CDR3 protein. Not every row has a clone size; where given, it reads once, few, many or a size class.

>TRBV20-1|-|12|TRBJ2-7
SASFPGQRYEQY
>TRBV5-1|-|12|TRBJ2-5
ASSSGTRQETQY
>TRBV11-2|many|13|TRBJ2-1
ASSLTSGRTGEQF
>TRBV6-5|few|10|TRBJ1-2
ASSPEGVRYT
>TRBV11-1|few|11|TRBJ2-3
ASSERFKDTQY
>TRBV7-9|-|13|TRBJ2-1
ASSLARDFNNEQF
>TRBV5-1|many|13|TRBJ2-1
ASSLEGSSYNEQF
>TRBV4-1|few|15|TRBJ1-2
ASSQEGSGGATYGYT
>TRBV2|-|11|TRBJ1-1
ASSGEAITEAF
>TRBV7-9|-|12|TRBJ2-7
ASSFIGTSDEQY
>TRBV20-1|-|13|TRBJ2-5
SASLGLAGWETQY
>TRBV20-1|-|13|TRBJ1-4
SARSPISGDEKLF
>TRBV4-2|few|14|TRBJ2-2
ASSPYPDRVTGELF
>TRBV29-1|-|12|TRBJ2-2
SVAEISNTGELF
>TRBV5-1|-|11|TRBJ1-1
ASKNRGGTEAF
>TRBV14|many|11|TRBJ2-5
ASSPLGVETQY
>TRBV10-3|-|12|TRBJ2-1
AISDALGHNEQF
>TRBV29-1|few|15|TRBJ2-2
SVGGGAGIRNTGELF
>TRBV30|-|10|TRBJ1-2
AWSGQFYGYT
>TRBV5-1|-|15|TRBJ1-1
ASSLGTGGWANTEAF
>TRBV5-1|-|14|TRBJ2-7
ASSLLAGADSNEQY
>TRBV4-1|few|13|TRBJ2-5
ASSQDGNSAETQY
>TRBV5-1|many|14|TRBJ2-1
ASNLVASGLHNEQF
>TRBV6-2/TRBV6-3|few|12|TRBJ1-1
ASRRQGWNTEAF
>TRBV7-2|few|13|TRBJ2-1
ASSLDGGTYNEQF
>TRBV20-1|few|14|TRBJ2-3
SASQFSSGGGDTQY
>TRBV20-1|few|14|TRBJ2-5
SARGAFPVSQETQY
>TRBV6-6|few|10|TRBJ2-7
ASSQEDYEQY
>TRBV29-1|many|16|TRBJ2-7
SVARGTSGSPAPYEQY
>TRBV29-1|-|11|TRBJ1-2
SVATGANYGYT
>TRBV7-2|-|11|TRBJ1-2
ASSGWDRDGYT
>TRBV5-1|-|12|TRBJ2-1
ASSSPTVYNEQF
>TRBV10-3|few|12|TRBJ1-5
AISEQGTGQPQH
>TRBV7-2|-|12|TRBJ2-2
ASSSGDLTGELF
>TRBV20-1|many|12|TRBJ2-3
SATSGLGTDTQY